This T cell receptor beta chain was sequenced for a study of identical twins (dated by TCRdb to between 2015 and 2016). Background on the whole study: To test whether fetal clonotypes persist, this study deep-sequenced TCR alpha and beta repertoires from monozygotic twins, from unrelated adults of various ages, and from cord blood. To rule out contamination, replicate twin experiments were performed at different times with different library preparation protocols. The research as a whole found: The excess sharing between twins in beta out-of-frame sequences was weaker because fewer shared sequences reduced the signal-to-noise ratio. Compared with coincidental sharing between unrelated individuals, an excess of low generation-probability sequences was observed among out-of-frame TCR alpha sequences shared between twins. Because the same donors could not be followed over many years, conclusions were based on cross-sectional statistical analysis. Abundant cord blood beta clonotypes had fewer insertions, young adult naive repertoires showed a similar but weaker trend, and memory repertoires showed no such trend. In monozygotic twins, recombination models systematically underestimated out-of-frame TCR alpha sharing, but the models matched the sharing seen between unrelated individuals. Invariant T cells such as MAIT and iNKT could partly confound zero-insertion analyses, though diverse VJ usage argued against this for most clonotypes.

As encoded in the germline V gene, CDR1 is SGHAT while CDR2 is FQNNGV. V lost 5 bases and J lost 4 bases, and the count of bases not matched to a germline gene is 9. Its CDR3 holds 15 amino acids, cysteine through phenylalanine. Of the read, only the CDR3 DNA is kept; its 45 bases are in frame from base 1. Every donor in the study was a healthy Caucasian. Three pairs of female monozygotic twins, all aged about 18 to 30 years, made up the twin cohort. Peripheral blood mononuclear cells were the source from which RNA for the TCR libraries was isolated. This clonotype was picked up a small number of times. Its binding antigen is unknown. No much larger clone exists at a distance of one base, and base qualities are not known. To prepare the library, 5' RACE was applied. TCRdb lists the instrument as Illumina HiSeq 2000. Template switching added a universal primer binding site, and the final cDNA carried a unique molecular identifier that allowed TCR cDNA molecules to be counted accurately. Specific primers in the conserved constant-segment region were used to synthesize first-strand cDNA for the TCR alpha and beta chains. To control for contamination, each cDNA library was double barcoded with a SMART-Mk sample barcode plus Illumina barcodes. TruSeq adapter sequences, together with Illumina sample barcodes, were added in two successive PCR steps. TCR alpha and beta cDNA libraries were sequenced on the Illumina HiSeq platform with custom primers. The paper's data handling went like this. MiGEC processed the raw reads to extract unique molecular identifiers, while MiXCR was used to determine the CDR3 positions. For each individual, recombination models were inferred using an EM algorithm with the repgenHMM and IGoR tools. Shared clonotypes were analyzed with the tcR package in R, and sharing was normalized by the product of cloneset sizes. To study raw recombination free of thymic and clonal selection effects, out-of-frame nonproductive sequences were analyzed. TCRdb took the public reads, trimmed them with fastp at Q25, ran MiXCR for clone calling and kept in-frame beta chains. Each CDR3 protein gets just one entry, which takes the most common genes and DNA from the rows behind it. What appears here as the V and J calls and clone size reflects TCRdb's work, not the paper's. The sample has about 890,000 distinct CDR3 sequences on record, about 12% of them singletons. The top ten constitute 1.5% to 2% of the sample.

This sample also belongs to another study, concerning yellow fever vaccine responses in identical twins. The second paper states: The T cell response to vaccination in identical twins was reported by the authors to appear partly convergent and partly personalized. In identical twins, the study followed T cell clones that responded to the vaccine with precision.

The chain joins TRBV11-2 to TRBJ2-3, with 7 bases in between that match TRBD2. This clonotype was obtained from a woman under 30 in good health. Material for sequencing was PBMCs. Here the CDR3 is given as CASSPGVGGADTQYF. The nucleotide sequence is TGTGCCAGCAGCCCGGGGGTGGGAGGGGCAGATACGCAGTATTTT.